Listed below are T cell receptor beta chains from one sample, sequenced in a study of cytomegalovirus exposure and HLA in healthy donors. Profiling relied on immunoSEQ multiplex PCR, and the TCRdb table lists in-frame clones only, not all of them. The sample lists about 110,000 clones; approximately 80% were seen once. The source material was PBMCs. Receptors originate from a woman aged 18 to 35 in good health and CMV-seropositive. CDR3s include the opening cysteine and the closing phenylalanine or tryptophan. Each record gives: clone size, D gene, J gene, V gene, CDR3 protein, CDR3 DNA. The D gene is left open where the match is weak. Clone size is not always given. Where it is, it says once, few, many or a class for expanded clones.

NA | NA | TRBJ2-3 | TRBV14 | CASSASWEAGDTQYF | TGTGCCAGCAGCGCCTCGTGGGAGGCAGGCGATACGCAGTATTTT
NA | NA | TRBJ2-2 | TRBV27 | CASSLRFSGELFF | TGTGCCAGCAGTTTACGGTTCTCCGGGGAGCTGTTTTTT
NA | TRBD1 | TRBJ1-5 | TRBV28 | CASSPGGVNQPQHF | TGTGCCAGCAGTCCAGGGGGAGTGAATCAGCCCCAGCATTTT
NA | NA | TRBJ2-3 | TRBV11-2 | CASSRSGPADTQYF | TGTGCCAGCAGCCGTTCAGGGCCGGCAGATACGCAGTATTTT
NA | NA | TRBJ2-2 | TRBV6-1 | CASSEGATGTPNTGELFF | TGTGCCAGCAGTGAAGGGGCCACCGGGACTCCGAACACCGGGGAGCTGTTTTTT
NA | TRBD1 | TRBJ1-1 | TRBV27 | CASSLSRTGEAFF | TGTGCCAGCAGTTTATCGAGGACAGGAGAAGCTTTCTTT
few | NA | TRBJ2-2 | TRBV7-6 | CASSSGVRGELFF | TGTGCCAGCAGCTCGGGAGTACGGGGGGAGCTGTTTTTT
NA | TRBD1 | TRBJ2-7 | TRBV27 | CASSIRDSSYEQYF | TGTGCCAGCAGTATCCGGGACAGCTCCTACGAGCAGTACTTC
NA | TRBD1 | TRBJ1-1 | TRBV7-9 | CASSPGRGQGVGAFF | TGTGCCAGCAGCCCTGGTAGGGGACAGGGGGTCGGAGCTTTCTTT
NA | NA | TRBJ2-7 | TRBV15 | CATSPGFLDYEQYF | TGTGCCACCAGCCCAGGGTTTCTTGACTACGAGCAGTACTTC
NA | TRBD1 | TRBJ1-3 | TRBV6-5 | CATAGQPHSGNTIYF | TGTGCCACCGCGGGACAGCCACATTCTGGAAACACCATATATTTT
once | TRBD2 | TRBJ2-7 | TRBV19 | CASSIPGGPHEQYF | TGTGCCAGTAGTATCCCGGGAGGGCCCCACGAGCAGTACTTC
NA | NA | TRBJ2-1 | TRBV5-1 | CASSPKYRTPPNEQFF | TGCGCCAGCAGCCCCAAGTATAGGACACCGCCCAATGAGCAGTTCTTC
NA | NA | TRBJ2-7 | TRBV6-5 | CASSYPGSFGSYEQYF | TGTGCCAGCAGTTACCCCGGGAGCTTCGGGTCCTACGAGCAGTACTTC
NA | TRBD1 | TRBJ1-2 | TRBV7-9 | CASSSGTGSVYGYTF | TGTGCCAGCAGCTCGGGGACAGGGAGTGTCTATGGCTACACCTTC
once | TRBD1 | TRBJ1-4 | TRBV9 | CASSEGTDRGEKLFF | TGTGCCAGCAGCGAGGGGACGGACAGGGGTGAAAAACTGTTTTTT
NA | NA | TRBJ2-1 | TRBV5-1 | CASSPHEAGEQFF | TGCGCCAGCAGCCCGCATGAAGCGGGTGAGCAGTTCTTC
once | TRBD1 | TRBJ1-1 | TRBV5-1 | CASATGTGEVEAFF | TGCGCCAGCGCTACCGGGACAGGGGAAGTTGAAGCTTTCTTT
NA | TRBD1 | TRBJ1-5 | TRBV2 | CASSVGQGQPQHF | TGTGCCAGCAGTGTTGGACAGGGTCAGCCCCAGCATTTT
NA | TRBD1 | TRBJ2-7 | TRBV5-1 | CASSLRFLDRGASYEQYF | TGCGCCAGCAGCTTGAGGTTCTTGGACAGGGGTGCATCCTACGAGCAGTACTTC
NA | NA | TRBJ1-5 | TRBV5-1 | CASSLYEDQPQHF | TGCGCCAGCAGCTTGTACGAGGATCAGCCCCAGCATTTT
few | TRBD2 | TRBJ2-1 | TRBV5-1 | CASSGLAGDDEQFF | TGCGCCAGCAGCGGCCTAGCGGGAGACGATGAGCAGTTCTTC
NA | TRBD1 | TRBJ1-2 | TRBV28 | CASTIIPGTGFVYGYTF | TGTGCCAGCACCATAATCCCCGGGACAGGGTTTGTCTACGGCTACACCTTC
few | NA | TRBJ1-4 | TRBV19 | CASGEDPGSEKLFF | TGTGCCAGTGGGGAGGACCCGGGAAGTGAAAAACTGTTTTTT
NA | NA | TRBJ2-3 | TRBV10-2 | CASKGLTDTQYF | TGCGCCAGCAAGGGACTGACAGATACGCAGTATTTT
NA | NA | TRBJ2-3 | TRBV5-1 | CASSSDTWGTDTQYF | TGCGCCAGCAGCTCGGACACCTGGGGCACAGATACGCAGTATTTT
NA | TRBD1 | TRBJ2-2 | TRBV5-1 | CASSPWGDRGSNTGELFF | TGCGCCAGCAGCCCCTGGGGGGACAGGGGTTCGAACACCGGGGAGCTGTTTTTT
NA | NA | TRBJ1-1 | TRBV7-2 | CASSLVGRVNTEAFF | TGTGCCAGCAGCTTAGTGGGCAGGGTGAACACTGAAGCTTTCTTT
NA | NA | TRBJ1-2 | TRBV10-1 | CASSPPGQQNGYTF | TGCGCCAGCAGTCCGCCGGGACAACAAAATGGCTACACCTTC
NA | TRBD1 | TRBJ1-6 | TRBV9 | CASSPRGQGLNSPLHF | TGTGCCAGCAGCCCCCGGGGACAGGGTCTAAATTCACCCCTCCACTTT
NA | TRBD1 | TRBJ1-5 | TRBV11-2 | CASSLGQGSLQPQHF | TGTGCCAGCAGCTTAGGACAGGGGAGTTTACAGCCCCAGCATTTT
few | TRBD2 | TRBJ2-5 | TRBV11-3 | CASSLIGTTRGETQYF | TGTGCCAGCAGCCTTATAGGGACTACCCGGGGAGAGACCCAGTACTTC
NA | TRBD2 | TRBJ2-1 | TRBV7-6 | CASSFRPGTSGDNEQFF | TGTGCCAGCAGCTTCAGACCGGGGACTAGCGGCGACAATGAGCAGTTCTTC